This T cell receptor beta chain stems from a study of control samples from healthy donors and cancer patients. Method: immunoSEQ multiplex PCR; TCRdb's copy keeps in-frame clones and lacks some. The table includes roughly 100,000 clones, around 92% detected once. The V gene's germline CDR1 is LNHNV and CDR2 YYDKDF (reference sequence). This CDR3 contains 15 residues. The V and J ends lost 2 bases and 0 bases, in that order; junction bases with no gene match: 0. Sequencing was performed on blood. This TCR was recovered from a woman aged 18-30 years in good health. The chain recombines TRBV15 with TRBJ1-4; TRBD1 aligns across 7 bases. The CDR3 is CATSRQGATNEKLFF. CDR3 nucleotides: TGTGCCACCAGCAGACAGGGGGCAACTAATGAAAAACTGTTTTTT.